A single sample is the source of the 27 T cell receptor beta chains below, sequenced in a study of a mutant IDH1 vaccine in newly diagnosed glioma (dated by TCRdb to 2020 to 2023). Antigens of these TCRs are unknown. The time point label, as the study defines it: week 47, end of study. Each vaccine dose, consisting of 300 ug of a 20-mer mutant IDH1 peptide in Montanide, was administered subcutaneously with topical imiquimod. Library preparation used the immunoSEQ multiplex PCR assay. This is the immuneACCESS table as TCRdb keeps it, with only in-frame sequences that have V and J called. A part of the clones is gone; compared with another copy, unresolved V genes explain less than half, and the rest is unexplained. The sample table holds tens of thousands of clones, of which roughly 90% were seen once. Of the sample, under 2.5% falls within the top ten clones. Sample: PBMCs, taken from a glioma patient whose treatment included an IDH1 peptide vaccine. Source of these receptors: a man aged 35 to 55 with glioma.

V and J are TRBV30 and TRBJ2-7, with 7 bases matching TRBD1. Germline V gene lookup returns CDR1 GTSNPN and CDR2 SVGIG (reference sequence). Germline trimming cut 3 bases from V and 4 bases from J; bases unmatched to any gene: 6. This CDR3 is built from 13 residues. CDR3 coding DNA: TGTGCCTGGAGGGTGAAGGGGGCGTACGAGCAGTACGTC. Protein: CAWRVKGAYEQYV.

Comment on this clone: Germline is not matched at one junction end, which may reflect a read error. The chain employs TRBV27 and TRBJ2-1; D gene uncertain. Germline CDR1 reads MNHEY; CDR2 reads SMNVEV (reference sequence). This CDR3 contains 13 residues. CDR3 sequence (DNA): TGTGCCAGCAGTTTATTCCGGTACAATGAGCGGTTCTTC. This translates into CASSLFRYNERFF.

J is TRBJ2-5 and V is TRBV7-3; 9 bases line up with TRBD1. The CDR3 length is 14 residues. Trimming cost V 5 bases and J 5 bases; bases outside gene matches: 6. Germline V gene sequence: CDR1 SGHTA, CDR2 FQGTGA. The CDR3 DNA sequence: TGTGCCAGCAGCCCGACAGGGGGAAGGGAGACCCAGTACTTC. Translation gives CASSPTGGRETQYF.

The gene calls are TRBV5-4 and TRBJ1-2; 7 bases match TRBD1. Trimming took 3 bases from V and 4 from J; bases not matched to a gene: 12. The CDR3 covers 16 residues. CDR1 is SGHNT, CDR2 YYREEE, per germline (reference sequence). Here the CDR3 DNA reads TGTGCCAGCAGCTCTAGAACAGGGGTTGGCGGCTATGGCTACACCTTC. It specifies CASSSRTGVGGYGYTF.

In DNA form, the CDR3 reads TGTGCCAGCAGTTTCGTAGATCTGAACACTGAAGCTTTCTTT. Residues: CASSFVDLNTEAFF. The genes are TRBV28 and TRBJ1-1; unclear D gene. Germline CDR1 reads MDHEN; CDR2 reads SYDVKM. The CDR3 extends over 14 amino acids. Trimming shortened V by 3 bases and J by 0 bases, and 8 bases separated the two germline ends.

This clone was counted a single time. In DNA, the CDR3 is TGTGCCAGCAGTGAACGGGTCGGGCAGTTCTTC. Its protein is CASSERVGQFF. V is TRBV6-1 and J is TRBJ2-1; D unclear. The CDR3 sequence is 11 residues long. Germline CDR1 reads MNHNS; CDR2 reads SASEGT. V lost 2 bases and J 12 bases, leaving 8 bases between the germline ends.

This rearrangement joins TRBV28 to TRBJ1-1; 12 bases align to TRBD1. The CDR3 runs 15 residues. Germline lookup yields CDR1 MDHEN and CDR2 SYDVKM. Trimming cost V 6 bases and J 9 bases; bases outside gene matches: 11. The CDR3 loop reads CASRPPGQGATKAFF. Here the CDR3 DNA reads TGTGCCAGCAGGCCTCCGGGACAGGGGGCTACTAAAGCTTTCTTT.

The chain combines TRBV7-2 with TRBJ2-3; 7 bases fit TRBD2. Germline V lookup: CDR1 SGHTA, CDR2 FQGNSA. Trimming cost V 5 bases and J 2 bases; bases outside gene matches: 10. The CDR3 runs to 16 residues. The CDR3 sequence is CASSRDQRGDTDTQYF. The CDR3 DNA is TGTGCCAGCAGCCGAGACCAGCGGGGAGACACAGATACGCAGTATTTT.

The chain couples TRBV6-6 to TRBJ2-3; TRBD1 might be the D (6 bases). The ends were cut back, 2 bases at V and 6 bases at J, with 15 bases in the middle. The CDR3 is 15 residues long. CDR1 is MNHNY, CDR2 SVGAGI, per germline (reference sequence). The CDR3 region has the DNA TGTGCCAGCAGTTACGATTTGACAGGCTCCGATACGCAGTATTTT. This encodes CASSYDLTGSDTQYF.

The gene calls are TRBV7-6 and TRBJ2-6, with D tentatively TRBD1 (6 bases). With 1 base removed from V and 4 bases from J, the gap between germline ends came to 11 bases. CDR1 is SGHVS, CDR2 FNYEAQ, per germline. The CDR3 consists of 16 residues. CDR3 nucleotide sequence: TGTGCCAGCAGCTTAGGGGTGGGGGCAGGGGCCAACGTCCTGACTTTC. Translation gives CASSLGVGAGANVLTF. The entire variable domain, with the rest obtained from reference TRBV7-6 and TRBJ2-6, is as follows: GAGVSQSPRYKVTKRGQDVALRCDPISGHVSLYWYRQALGQGPEFLTYFNYEAQQDKSGLPNDRFSAERPEGSISTLTIQRTEQRDSAMYRCASSLGVGAGANVLTFGAGSRLTVL.

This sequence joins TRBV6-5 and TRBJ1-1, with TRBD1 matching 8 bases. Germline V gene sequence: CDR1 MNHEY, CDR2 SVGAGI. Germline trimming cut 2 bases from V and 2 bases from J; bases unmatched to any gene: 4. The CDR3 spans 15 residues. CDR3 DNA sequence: TGTGCCAGCAGTTACGACAGGGGCGGTAACACTGAAGCTTTCTTT. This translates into CASSYDRGGNTEAFF.

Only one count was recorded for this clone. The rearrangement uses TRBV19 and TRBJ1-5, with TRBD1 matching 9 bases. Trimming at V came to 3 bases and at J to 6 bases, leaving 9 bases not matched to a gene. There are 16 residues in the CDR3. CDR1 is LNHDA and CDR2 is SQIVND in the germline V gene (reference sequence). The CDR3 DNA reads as TGTGCCAGTAGTATGTGGGACAGGGATGTTGGTCAGCCCCAGCATTTT. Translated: CASSMWDRDVGQPQHF.

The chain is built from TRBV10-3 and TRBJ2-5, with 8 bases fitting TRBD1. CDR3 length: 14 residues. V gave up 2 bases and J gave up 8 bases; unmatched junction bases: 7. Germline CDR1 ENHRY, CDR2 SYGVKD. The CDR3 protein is CAISEGGQVGTQYF. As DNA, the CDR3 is TGTGCCATCAGTGAGGGGGGACAGGTGGGAACCCAGTACTTC.

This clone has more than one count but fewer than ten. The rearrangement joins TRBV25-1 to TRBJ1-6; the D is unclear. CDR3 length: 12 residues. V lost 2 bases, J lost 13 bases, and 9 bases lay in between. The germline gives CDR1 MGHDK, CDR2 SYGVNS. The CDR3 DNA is TGTGCCAGCAGTGAAGAGCATTTTCCCCTCCACTTT. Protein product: CASSEEHFPLHF. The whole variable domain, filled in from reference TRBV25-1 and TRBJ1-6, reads EADIYQTPRYLVIGTGKKITLECSQTMGHDKMYWYQQDPGMELHLIHYSYGVNSTEKGDLSSESTVSRIRTEHFPLTLESARPSHTSQYLCASSEEHFPLHFGNGTRLTVT.

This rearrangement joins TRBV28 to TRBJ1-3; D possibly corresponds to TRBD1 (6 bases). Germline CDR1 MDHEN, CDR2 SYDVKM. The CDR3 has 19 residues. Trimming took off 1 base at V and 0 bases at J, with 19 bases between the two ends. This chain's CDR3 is CASSLFQGSSLSSGNTIYF. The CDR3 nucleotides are TGTGCCAGCAGTTTATTTCAGGGGTCCTCACTTAGCTCTGGAAACACCATATATTTT.

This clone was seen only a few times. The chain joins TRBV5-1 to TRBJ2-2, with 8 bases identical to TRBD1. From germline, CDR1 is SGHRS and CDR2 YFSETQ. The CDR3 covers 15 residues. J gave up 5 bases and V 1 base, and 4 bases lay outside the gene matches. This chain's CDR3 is CASSLQGAETGELFF. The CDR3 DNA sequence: TGCGCCAGCAGCTTGCAGGGGGCCGAGACCGGGGAGCTGTTTTTT.

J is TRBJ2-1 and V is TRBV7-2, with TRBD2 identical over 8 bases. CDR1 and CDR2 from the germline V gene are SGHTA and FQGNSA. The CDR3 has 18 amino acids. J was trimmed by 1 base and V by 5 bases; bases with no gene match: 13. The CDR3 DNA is TGTGCCAGCAGCCGCAGGGTTGGTAGCGGGACATCCTACAATGAGCAGTTCTTC. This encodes CASSRRVGSGTSYNEQFF.

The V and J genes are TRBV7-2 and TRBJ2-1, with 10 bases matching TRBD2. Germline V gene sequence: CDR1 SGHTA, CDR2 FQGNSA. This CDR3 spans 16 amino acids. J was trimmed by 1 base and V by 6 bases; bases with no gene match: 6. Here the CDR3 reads CASSPGLAESYNEQFF. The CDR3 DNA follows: TGTGCCAGCAGTCCCGGACTAGCGGAATCCTACAATGAGCAGTTCTTC.

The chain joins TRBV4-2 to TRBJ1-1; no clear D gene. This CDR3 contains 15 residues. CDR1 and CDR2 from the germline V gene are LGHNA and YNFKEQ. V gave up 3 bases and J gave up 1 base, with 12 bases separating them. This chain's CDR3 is CASSHPGRPNTEAFF. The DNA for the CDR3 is TGTGCCAGCAGCCACCCGGGCAGGCCGAACACTGAAGCTTTCTTT.

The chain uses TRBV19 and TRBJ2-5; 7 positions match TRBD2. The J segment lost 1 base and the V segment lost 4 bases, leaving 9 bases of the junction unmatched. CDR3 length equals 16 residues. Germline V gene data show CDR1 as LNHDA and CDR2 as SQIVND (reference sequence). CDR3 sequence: CASSRAGDAFQETQYF. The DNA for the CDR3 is TGTGCCAGTAGTAGGGCGGGAGATGCGTTCCAAGAGACCCAGTACTTC. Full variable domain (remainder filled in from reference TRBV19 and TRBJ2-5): DGGITQSPKYLFRKEGQNVTLSCEQNLNHDAMYWYRQDPGQGLRLIYYSQIVNDFQKGDIAEGYSVSREKKESFPLTVTSAQKNPTAFYLCASSRAGDAFQETQYFGPGTRLLVL.

In nucleotides, the CDR3 is TGCGCCAGCAGTTCCTTCGGGGGGCCGAGAACTGAAGCTTTCTTT. Protein: CASSSFGGPRTEAFF. The genes are TRBV5-1 and TRBJ1-1, with a tentative D call TRBD1 (6 bases). Germline loops: CDR1 SGHRS, CDR2 YFSETQ. V was cut by 5 bases and J by 5 bases, with 19 bases left in between. The CDR3 is 15 amino acids.

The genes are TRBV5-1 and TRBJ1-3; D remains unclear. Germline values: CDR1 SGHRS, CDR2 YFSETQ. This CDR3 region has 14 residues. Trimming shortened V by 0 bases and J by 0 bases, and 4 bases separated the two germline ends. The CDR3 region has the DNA TGCGCCAGCAGCTTGGAATTCTCTGGAAACACCATATATTTT. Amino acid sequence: CASSLEFSGNTIYF.

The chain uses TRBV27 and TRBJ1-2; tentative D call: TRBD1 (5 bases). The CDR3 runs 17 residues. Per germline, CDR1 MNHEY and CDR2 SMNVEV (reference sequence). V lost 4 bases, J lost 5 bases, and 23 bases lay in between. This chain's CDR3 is CASSSPLRGGEGYGYTF. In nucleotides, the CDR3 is TGTGCCAGCAGTTCTCCTCTGAGGGGAGGGGAGGGATATGGCTACACCTTC.

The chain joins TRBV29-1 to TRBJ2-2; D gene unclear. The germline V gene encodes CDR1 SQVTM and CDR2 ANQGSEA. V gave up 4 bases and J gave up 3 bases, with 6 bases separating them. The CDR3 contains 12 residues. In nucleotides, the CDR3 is TGCAGCGTTGGGATGTACACCGGGGAGCTGTTTTTT. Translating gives CSVGMYTGELFF.

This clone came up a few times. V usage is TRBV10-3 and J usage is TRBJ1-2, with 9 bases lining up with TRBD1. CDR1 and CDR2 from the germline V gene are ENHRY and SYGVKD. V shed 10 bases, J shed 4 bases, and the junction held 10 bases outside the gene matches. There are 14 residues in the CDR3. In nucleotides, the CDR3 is TGTGCCACCACCTCTCCGACAGGGGGCTATGGCTACACCTTC. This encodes CATTSPTGGYGYTF.

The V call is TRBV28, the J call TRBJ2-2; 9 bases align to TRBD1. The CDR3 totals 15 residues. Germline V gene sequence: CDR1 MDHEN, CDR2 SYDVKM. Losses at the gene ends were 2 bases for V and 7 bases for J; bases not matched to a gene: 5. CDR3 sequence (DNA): TGTGCCAGCAGTTTAGTTTGGACAGGGGTCGGGGAGCTGTTTTTT. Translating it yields CASSLVWTGVGELFF.

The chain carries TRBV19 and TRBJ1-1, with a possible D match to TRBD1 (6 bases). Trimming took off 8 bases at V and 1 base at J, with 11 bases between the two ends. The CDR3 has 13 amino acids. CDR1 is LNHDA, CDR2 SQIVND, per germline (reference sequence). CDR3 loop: CASGGARNTEAFF. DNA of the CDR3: TGTGCCAGTGGGGGGGCAAGGAACACTGAAGCTTTCTTT.